This T cell receptor beta chain stems from a study of blood T cells in healthy people across ages. Trimming took 2 bases from V and 2 from J, leaving 14 bases between them. Germline V gene sequence: CDR1 SGHTA, CDR2 FQGNSA. The CDR3 totals 16 residues. The use of a sample-barcoded 5' primer and a J-beta primer mix characterized a second PCR of roughly 7 to 12 cycles. TCRdb independently ran MiXCR on the 5' RACE reads; one entry per CDR3 protein. Here the sample spans about 830,000 distinct CDR3 sequences, 62% being singletons. Specimen: blood. The rearrangement uses TRBV7-2 and TRBJ2-3, with a possible D match to TRBD1 (6 bases). The receptor's source is a man aged 30 to 45 in good health. CDR3 protein: CASSLLGDTITDTQYF. In DNA form, the CDR3 reads TGTGCCAGCAGCTTATTAGGGGACACTATCACAGATACGCAGTATTTT.